This note documents a single TCR beta chain sequence. Its antigen is still unknown. No much larger clonotype is one base removed from it; base qualities were not supplied. Enrolling through a virtual design, the prospective study's participants ranged in age from roughly 18 to 89 years and lived across 24 United States geographic areas. To assign participants to cohorts, the prospective study relied on clinical history that participants themselves reported in a screening survey and a study questionnaire. Recovered participants in ImmuneRACE Cohort 3 were defined as having two consecutive negative NP/OP PCR tests, clearance from a healthcare professional, or resolution of symptoms. In the prospective study, whole blood, serum and a nasopharyngeal or oropharyngeal swab were collected from each participant by mobile phlebotomists. Additional blood draws and questionnaires over an approximately two-month period could optionally be provided by prospective study participants. Prospective study blood samples were shipped either frozen or at room temperature before DNA extraction.

The immunoSEQ Assay, a bias-controlled multiplex PCR, was used to amplify TCRbeta CDR3 regions from genomic DNA. As for the authors' bioinformatics: Nucleated cell counts per sample were estimated from amplification of reference gene primers within the assay. To quantify the absolute abundance of each unique TCRbeta CDR3 rearrangement, sequence reads were collapsed and filtered. For each sample, productive Simpson clonality was calculated by taking the square root of Simpson's diversity index across productive rearrangements. Imported from immuneACCESS, the table was reduced by TCRdb to in-frame sequences with V and J called. These copies leave out some clones; in studies compared against another copy, an unresolved V gene accounts for under half, and the cause of the remainder is not known. That table supplies the V and J calls and clone size; D and trimming were determined from the DNA. Across this sample there are about 180,000 clones, with roughly 88% seen only once. The ten biggest clones cover approximately 9.4% of the sample.

CDR1 and CDR2 (GTSNPN, SVGIG) derive from the germline V gene (reference sequence). The junction carries 10 bases between V and J, which are trimmed by 3 bases and 7 bases respectively. The CDR3 goes from the cysteine to the phenylalanine over 13 residues. CDR3 DNA is the only sequence kept; it has 39 bases, read in frame from the first base. The source of the sample is a study of blood T cell repertoires in COVID-19 (TCRdb year 2020). Broadly, across the study: Collaborator samples came from the United States, Italy and Spain and covered acute and convalescent phases of COVID-19. Samples were obtained from the ongoing ImmuneRACE study (first 160 participants) and from 1,254 subjects provided by 6 global collaborators. The prospective study material was composed of cDNA or gDNA derived from T cells, B-cell-depleted T cells, or PBMCs. The repertoires were made available in a free public database intended to serve as a resource for research on the immune response to SARS-CoV-2. Subjects who had been exposed to COVID-19, were actively infected with it, or had recovered from it provided the deeply sampled blood TCRbeta repertoires that made up the dataset. HLA class I and class II types, where available, came from metadata supplied by the sample provider rather than from assay-based typing. Nearly every sample came with metadata listing a de-identified subject ID, COVID-19 status, age in years and sex.

What the work shows at the level of the full study, not this receptor alone: The quantity of clinical and demographic metadata differed by source and by participant and was supplied without curation.

The sequence was collected from a woman aged 18-30 years who had recovered from COVID-19. The chain employs TRBV30 and TRBJ1-6; matching of 6 bases hints at TRBD1 as the D gene. Sequencing used PBMCs or T cells enriched from blood (not recorded which). The nucleotide sequence is TGTGCCTGGAGCCCAGGGGCGAATTCACCCCTCCACTTT. Translated, it gives CAWSPGANSPLHF. Joined to the reference TRBV30 and TRBJ1-6 proteins, this CDR3 gives the full variable domain: SQTIHQWPATLVQPVGSPLSLECTVEGTSNPNLYWYRQAAGRGLQLLFYSVGIGQISSEVPQNLSASRPQDRQFILSSKKLLLSDSGFYLCAWSPGANSPLHFGNGTRLTVT.